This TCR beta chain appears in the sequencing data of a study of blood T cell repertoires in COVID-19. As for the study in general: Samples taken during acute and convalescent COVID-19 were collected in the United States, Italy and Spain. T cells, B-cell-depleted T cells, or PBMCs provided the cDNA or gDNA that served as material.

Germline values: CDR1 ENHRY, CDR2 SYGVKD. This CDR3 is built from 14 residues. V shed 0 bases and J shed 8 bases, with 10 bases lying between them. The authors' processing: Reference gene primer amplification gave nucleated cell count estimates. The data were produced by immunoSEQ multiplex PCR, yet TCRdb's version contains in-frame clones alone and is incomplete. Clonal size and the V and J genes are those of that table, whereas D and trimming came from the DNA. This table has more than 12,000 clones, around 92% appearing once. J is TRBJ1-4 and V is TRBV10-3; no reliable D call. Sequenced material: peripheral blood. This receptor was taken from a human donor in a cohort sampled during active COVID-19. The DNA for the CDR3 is TGTGCCATCAGTGAGTCGCCTCCTAGCGAAAAACTGTTTTTT. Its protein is CAISESPPSEKLFF.